The 13 T cell receptor beta chains given below trace back to one sample, sequenced in a study of blood T cell repertoires in COVID-19. Using immunoSEQ multiplex PCR, the repertoire was profiled, and TCRdb retains in-frame clones only, with some absent. This repertoire shows tens of thousands of clones, about 86% found once; its top ten account for about 1.1%. Sample: peripheral blood. The receptor set was obtained from a man in his forties or fifties with acute or convalescent COVID-19.

CDR3 protein: CASSLEGQGVTYNEQFF. In nucleotides, the CDR3 is TGTGCCAGCAGCTTAGAGGGCCAGGGTGTCACCTACAATGAGCAGTTCTTC. This sequence joins TRBV11-3 and TRBJ2-1, with D perhaps matching TRBD1 (5 bases). This CDR3 contains 17 residues. CDR1 and CDR2 (germline): SGHNT, YENEEA. V gave up 0 bases and J gave up 2 bases, with 14 bases separating them.

As regards this clone: Other DNA variants within this sample encode the same CDR3. The rearrangement uses TRBV29-1 and TRBJ1-3, with D hard to call. Germline loops: CDR1 SQVTM, CDR2 ANQGSEA. The CDR3 runs to 12 residues. Deletions cut 4 bases from V and 1 base from J, with 5 bases between. CDR3 DNA sequence: TGCAGCGTTGGAGTGTCTGGAAACACCATATATTTT. The encoded protein is CSVGVSGNTIYF.

The chain couples TRBV6-5 to TRBJ2-3; weak D call: TRBD1 (5 bases). Per the germline V gene, CDR1 is MNHEY and CDR2 is SVGAGI. The CDR3 runs to 14 residues. The V end was cut by 4 bases, the J end by 2 bases, with 10 bases between. For the CDR3, the DNA is TGTGCCAGCAGTTCCAGGGTCCTCACAGATACGCAGTATTTT. It is translated as CASSSRVLTDTQYF.

The chain has TRBV7-2 and TRBJ1-4; TRBD1 aligns across 8 bases. The germline V gene encodes CDR1 SGHTA and CDR2 FQGNSA. Trimming cost V 5 bases and J 10 bases; bases outside gene matches: 9. This CDR3 has 14 residues. CDR3 protein: CASSPTRGQGKLFF. The CDR3 nucleotides are TGTGCCAGCAGCCCAACCAGGGGGCAGGGAAAACTGTTTTTT.

CDR3 sequence reads: CASSLRQVDGSPLHF. The CDR3 DNA reads as TGTGCCAGCAGCTTACGGCAGGTCGACGGTTCACCCCTCCACTTT. The chain has TRBV11-2 and TRBJ1-6; no reliable D call. V was pared by 2 bases and J by 9 bases, with 14 bases between. CDR3 length: 15 residues. CDR1 is SGHAT, CDR2 FQNNGV, per germline.

The genes are TRBV5-4 and TRBJ1-1; a weak D match, TRBD1 (5 bases). Deletions cut 0 bases from V and 1 base from J, with 13 bases between. The V gene's germline CDR1 is SGHNT and CDR2 YYREEE (reference sequence). The CDR3 has 16 residues. The CDR3 protein is CASSLDRLGPNTEAFF. Here the CDR3 DNA reads TGTGCCAGCAGCTTGGACCGACTGGGGCCGAACACTGAAGCTTTCTTT.

This chain connects TRBV24-1 to TRBJ1-1; 9 bases agree with TRBD1. The CDR3 runs to 13 residues. CDR1 KGHDR and CDR2 SFDVKD come from the germline V gene. The trim removed 7 bases at V and 1 base at J, leaving 0 bases unmatched. The CDR3 DNA is TGTGCCACCAGGGGACAGGGGAACACTGAAGCTTTCTTT. It codes for CATRGQGNTEAFF.

This CDR3 reads CASSLWTGRNTGELFF. CDR3 nucleotide sequence: TGTGCCAGCAGCTTGTGGACAGGGCGAAACACCGGGGAGCTGTTTTTT. V is TRBV7-3 and J is TRBJ2-2, with 8 nucleotides matching TRBD1. The CDR3 is 16 amino acids. V lost 3 bases, J lost 2 bases, and 5 bases stayed unmatched. CDR1 and CDR2 (germline): SGHTA, FQGTGA.

This clone was seen a handful of times. The chain has TRBV6-5 and TRBJ2-5; D is uncertain. There are 12 residues in the CDR3. V lost 7 bases to trimming and J lost 4 bases, with 10 bases between them. CDR1 is MNHEY, CDR2 SVGAGI, per germline. The CDR3: CASMTGLETQYF. Written as DNA, the CDR3 is TGTGCCAGCATGACGGGTTTAGAGACCCAGTACTTC.

The chain employs TRBV19 and TRBJ2-1, with unresolved D. V lost 2 bases, J lost 9 bases, and 8 bases lay in between. The CDR3 runs to 12 residues. The germline V gene has CDR1 LNHDA and CDR2 SQIVND (reference sequence). CDR3 loop: CASSIFRGEQFF. CDR3 sequence (DNA): TGTGCCAGTAGTATATTCCGAGGTGAGCAGTTCTTC.

This chain uses TRBV6-1 with TRBJ1-4; 7 bases fit TRBD1. Germline loops: CDR1 MNHNS, CDR2 SASEGT. The CDR3 runs to 14 residues. Trimming took 1 base from V and 8 from J; bases not matched to a gene: 4. CDR3 residues: CASSEGDSREKLFF. Written as DNA, the CDR3 is TGTGCCAGCAGTGAAGGGGACAGTAGGGAAAAACTGTTTTTT.

The chain combines TRBV5-1 with TRBJ2-1; D ambiguous. The CDR3 has 13 residues. CDR1 and CDR2 (germline): SGHRS, YFSETQ. V was trimmed by 0 bases and J by 5 bases, leaving 6 bases between them. CDR3 in DNA: TGCGCCAGCAGCTTGGTTGTAGACAATGAGCAGTTCTTC. The encoded protein is CASSLVVDNEQFF.

The rearrangement uses TRBV5-1 and TRBJ2-7, with 10 bases matching TRBD2. Looked up from germline, CDR1 is SGHRS and CDR2 is YFSETQ. The CDR3 has 16 amino acids. V shed 4 bases, J shed 2 bases, and the junction held 9 bases outside the gene matches. The DNA for the CDR3 is TGCGCCAGCAGCAGATCTAGCGGGGGTTCAACCTACGAGCAGTACTTC. Its protein product is CASSRSSGGSTYEQYF. Complete variable domain (other parts from reference TRBV5-1 and TRBJ2-7): KAGVTQTPRYLIKTRGQQVTLSCSPISGHRSVSWYQQTPGQGLQFLFEYFSETQRNKGNFPGRFSGRQFSNSRSEMNVSTLELGDSALYLCASSRSSGGSTYEQYFGPGTRLTVT.